This T cell receptor (beta chain) was observed in a study of T cell repertoires in cytomegalovirus infection. TCRdb re-analysed the reads in MiXCR, keeping a single row per CDR3 protein. The sample includes some 680,000 distinct CDR3 sequences, less than 40% of them seen just once. This CDR3 is 13 amino acids long. The V gene lost 0 bases and the J gene lost 9 bases, with 6 bases spanning the gap. Germline V gene lookup returns CDR1 SGHAT and CDR2 FQNNGV. The source material was PBMCs. The source is a human donor in good health (CMV status not recorded). Some clones in this sample may be carry-over from other donors' samples. The J gene is TRBJ1-6, the V gene TRBV11-2; no reliable D call. The DNA for the CDR3 is TGTGCCAGCAGCTTAGATCCCCGTTCACCCCTCCACTTT. It specifies CASSLDPRSPLHF.